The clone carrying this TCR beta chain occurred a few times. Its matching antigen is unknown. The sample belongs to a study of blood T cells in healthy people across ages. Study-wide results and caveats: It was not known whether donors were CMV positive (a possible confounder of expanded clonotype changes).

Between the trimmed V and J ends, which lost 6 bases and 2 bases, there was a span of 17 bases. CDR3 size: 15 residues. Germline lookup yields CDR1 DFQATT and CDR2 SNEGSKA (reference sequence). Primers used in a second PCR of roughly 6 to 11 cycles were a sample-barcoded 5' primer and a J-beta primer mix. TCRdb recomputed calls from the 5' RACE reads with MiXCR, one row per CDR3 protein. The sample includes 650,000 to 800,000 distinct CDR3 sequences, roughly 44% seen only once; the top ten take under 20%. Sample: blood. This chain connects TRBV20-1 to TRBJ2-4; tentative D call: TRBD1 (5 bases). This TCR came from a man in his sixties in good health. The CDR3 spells CSASDSAISKNIQYF. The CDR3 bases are TGCAGTGCCAGCGACAGTGCGATATCCAAAAACATTCAGTACTTC.